Here is one TCR beta chain with its context. Mismatch with germline at one junction end may stem from a read error. CDR1 and CDR2 (germline): SGHRS, YFSETQ. The CDR3 consists of 17 residues. The record originates from a study of tumor-infiltrating lymphocytes in primary liver carcinoma. The researchers produced TCR beta cDNA from 500 to 550 ng total RNA with a constant-region primer. Library construction for TCR beta comprised three nested multiplex PCR rounds performed with slightly modified ARM-PCR. The first two PCR rounds used TRBV1-TRBV30 forward primers with a C-beta reverse primer, roughly 11 cycles each. TCRdb recomputed calls from the multiplex PCR reads with MiXCR, one row per CDR3 protein. The sample holds about 320,000 distinct CDR3 sequences, 50% to 70% seen once. They got blood RNA out of unsorted whole blood and also pulled out germline DNA.

V is TRBV5-1 and J is TRBJ2-2; D may correspond to TRBD1 or TRBD2 (5 bases each). Sequencing input: peripheral blood. The receptor comes from a man in his forties or fifties with primary liver carcinoma and hepatitis B virus infection. The CDR3: CASSISGASYNTGELFF. The CDR3 bases are TGCGCCAGCAGCATCTCCGGGGCTAGTTACAACACCGGGGAGCTGTTTTTC.